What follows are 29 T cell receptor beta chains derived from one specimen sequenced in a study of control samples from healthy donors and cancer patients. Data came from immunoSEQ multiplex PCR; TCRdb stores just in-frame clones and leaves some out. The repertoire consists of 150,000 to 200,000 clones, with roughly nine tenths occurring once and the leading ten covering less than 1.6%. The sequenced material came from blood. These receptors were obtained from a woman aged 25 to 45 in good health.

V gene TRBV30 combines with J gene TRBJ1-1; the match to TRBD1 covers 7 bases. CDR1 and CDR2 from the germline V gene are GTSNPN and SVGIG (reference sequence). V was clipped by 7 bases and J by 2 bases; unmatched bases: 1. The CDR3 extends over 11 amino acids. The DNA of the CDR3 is TGTGCCTACAGGGGCAACACTGAAGCTTTCTTT. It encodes CAYRGNTEAFF.

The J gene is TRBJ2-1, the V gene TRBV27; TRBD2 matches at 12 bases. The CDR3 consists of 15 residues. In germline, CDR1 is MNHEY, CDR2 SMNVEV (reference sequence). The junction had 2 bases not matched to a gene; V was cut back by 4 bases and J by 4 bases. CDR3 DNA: TGTGCCAGCAGTTCCCTAGCGGGAGGGTACAATGAGCAGTTCTTC. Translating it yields CASSSLAGGYNEQFF.

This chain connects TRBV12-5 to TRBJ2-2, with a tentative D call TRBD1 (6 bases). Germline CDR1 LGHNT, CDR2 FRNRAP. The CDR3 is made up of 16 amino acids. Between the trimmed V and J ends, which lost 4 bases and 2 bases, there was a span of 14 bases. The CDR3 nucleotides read TGTGCTAGTGGTTCCCAGGGGTCGCTCAACACCGGGGAGCTGTTTTTT. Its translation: CASGSQGSLNTGELFF.

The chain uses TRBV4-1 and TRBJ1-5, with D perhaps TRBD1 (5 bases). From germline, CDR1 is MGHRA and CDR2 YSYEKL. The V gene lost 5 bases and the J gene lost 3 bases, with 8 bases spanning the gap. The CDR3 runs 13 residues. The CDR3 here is CASSRGPNQPQHF. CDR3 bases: TGCGCCAGCAGCAGGGGACCCAATCAGCCCCAGCATTTT.

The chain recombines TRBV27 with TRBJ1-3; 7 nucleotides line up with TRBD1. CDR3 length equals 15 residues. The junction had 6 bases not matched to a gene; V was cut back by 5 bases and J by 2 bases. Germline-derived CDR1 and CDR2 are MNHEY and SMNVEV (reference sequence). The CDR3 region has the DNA TGTGCCAGCAGTCCGTGGACAGGAACTGGAAACACCATATATTTT. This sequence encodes CASSPWTGTGNTIYF.

CDR3 DNA: TGTGCCAGCAGCCCCGACGGACAGAGCTATGGCTACACCTTC. Protein sequence: CASSPDGQSYGYTF. V gene TRBV6-5 combines with J gene TRBJ1-2; perhaps TRBD1 as D (6 bases). This CDR3 spans 14 amino acids. V dropped 6 bases and J dropped 4 bases, with 15 bases sitting between them. Germline V lookup: CDR1 MNHEY, CDR2 SVGAGI.

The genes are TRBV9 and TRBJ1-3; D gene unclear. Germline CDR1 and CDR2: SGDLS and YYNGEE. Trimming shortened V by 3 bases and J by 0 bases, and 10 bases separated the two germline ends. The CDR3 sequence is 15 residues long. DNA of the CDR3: TGTGCCAGCAGCGGCACCCTTCTCTCTGGAAACACCATATATTTT. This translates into CASSGTLLSGNTIYF.

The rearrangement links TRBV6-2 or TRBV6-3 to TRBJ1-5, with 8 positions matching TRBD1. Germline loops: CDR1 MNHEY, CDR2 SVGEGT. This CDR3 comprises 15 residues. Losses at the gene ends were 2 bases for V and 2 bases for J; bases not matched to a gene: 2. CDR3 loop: CASSYLGQGNQPQHF. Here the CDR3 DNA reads TGTGCCAGCAGTTACCTGGGACAGGGCAATCAGCCCCAGCATTTT.

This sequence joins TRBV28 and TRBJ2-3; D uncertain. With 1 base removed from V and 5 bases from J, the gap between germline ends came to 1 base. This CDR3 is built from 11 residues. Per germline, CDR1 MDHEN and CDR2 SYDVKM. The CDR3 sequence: CASSLLDTQYF. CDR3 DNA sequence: TGTGCCAGCAGTTTATTAGATACGCAGTATTTT.

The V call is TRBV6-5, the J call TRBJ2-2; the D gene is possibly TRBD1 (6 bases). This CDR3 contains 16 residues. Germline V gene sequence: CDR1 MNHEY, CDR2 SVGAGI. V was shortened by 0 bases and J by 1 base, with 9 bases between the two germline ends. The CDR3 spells CASSYSTGQNTGELFF. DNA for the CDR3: TGTGCCAGCAGTTACTCGACAGGCCAGAACACCGGGGAGCTGTTTTTT.

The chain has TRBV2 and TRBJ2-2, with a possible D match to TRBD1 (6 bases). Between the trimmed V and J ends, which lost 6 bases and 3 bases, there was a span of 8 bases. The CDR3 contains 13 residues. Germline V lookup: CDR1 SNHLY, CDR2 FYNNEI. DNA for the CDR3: TGTGCCAGCAGGCAGGGGTACACCGGGGAGCTGTTTTTT. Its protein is CASRQGYTGELFF. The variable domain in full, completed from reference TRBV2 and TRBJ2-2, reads EPEVTQTPSHQVTQMGQEVILRCVPISNHLYFYWYRQILGQKVEFLVSFYNNEISEKSEIFDDQFSVERPDGSNFTLKIRSTKLEDSAMYFCASRQGYTGELFFGEGSRLTVL.

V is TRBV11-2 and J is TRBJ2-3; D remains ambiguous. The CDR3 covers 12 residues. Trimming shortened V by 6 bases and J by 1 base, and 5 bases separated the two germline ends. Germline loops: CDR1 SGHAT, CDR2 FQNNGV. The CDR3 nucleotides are TGTGCCAGCAGACGGGGCACAGATACGCAGTATTTT. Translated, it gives CASRRGTDTQYF. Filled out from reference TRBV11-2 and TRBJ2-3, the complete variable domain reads EAGVAQSPRYKIIEKRQSVAFWCNPISGHATLYWYQQILGQGPKLLIQFQNNGVVDDSQLPKDRFSAERLKGVDSTLKIQPAKLEDSAVYLCASRRGTDTQYFGPGTRLTVL.

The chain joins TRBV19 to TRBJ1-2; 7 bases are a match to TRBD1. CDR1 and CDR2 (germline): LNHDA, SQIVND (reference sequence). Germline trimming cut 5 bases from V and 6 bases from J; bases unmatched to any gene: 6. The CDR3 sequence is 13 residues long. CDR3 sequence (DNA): TGTGCCAGTAGTCCCAGGGGGTTTCATGGCTACACCTTC. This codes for CASSPRGFHGYTF.

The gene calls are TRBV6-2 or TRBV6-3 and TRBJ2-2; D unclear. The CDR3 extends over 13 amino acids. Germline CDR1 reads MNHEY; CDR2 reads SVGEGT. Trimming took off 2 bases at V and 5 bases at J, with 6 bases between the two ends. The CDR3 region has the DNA TGTGCCAGCAGTTACACGGAAACCGGGGAGCTGTTTTTT. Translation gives CASSYTETGELFF.

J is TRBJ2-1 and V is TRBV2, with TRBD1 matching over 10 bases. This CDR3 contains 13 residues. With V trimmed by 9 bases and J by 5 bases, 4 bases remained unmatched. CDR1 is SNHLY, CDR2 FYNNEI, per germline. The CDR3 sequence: CARRGQGNNEQFF. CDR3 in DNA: TGTGCCAGAAGGGGACAGGGGAACAATGAGCAGTTCTTC.

This CDR3 is CASSTGAGNTIYF. The CDR3 nucleotides are TGTGCCAGCAGTACAGGGGCTGGAAACACCATATATTTT. This chain uses TRBV12-3 or TRBV12-4 with TRBJ1-3, with 7 nucleotides matching TRBD1. The CDR3 sequence is 13 residues long. With V trimmed by 5 bases and J by 2 bases, 0 bases remained unmatched.

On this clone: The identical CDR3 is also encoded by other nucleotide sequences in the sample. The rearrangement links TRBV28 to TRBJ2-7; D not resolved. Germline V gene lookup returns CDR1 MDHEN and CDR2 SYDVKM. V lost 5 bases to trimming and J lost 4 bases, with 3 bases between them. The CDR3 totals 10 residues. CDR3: CASSQYEQYF. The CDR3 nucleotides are TGTGCCAGCAGTCAGTACGAGCAGTACTTC. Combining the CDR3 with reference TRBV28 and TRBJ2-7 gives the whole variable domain DVKVTQSSRYLVKRTGEKVFLECVQDMDHENMFWYRQDPGLGLRLIYFSYDVKMKEKGDIPEGYSVSREKKERFSLILESASTNQTSMYLCASSQYEQYFGPGTRLTVT.

CDR3 DNA: TGTGCCAGCAGCCCCGGGACCGAAGAGACCCAGTACTTC. It codes for CASSPGTEETQYF. The chain joins TRBV12-3 or TRBV12-4 to TRBJ2-5; either TRBD1 or TRBD2 may fit D (5 bases each). Trimming removed 6 bases from V and 3 bases from J, with 11 bases in between. The CDR3 runs 13 residues.

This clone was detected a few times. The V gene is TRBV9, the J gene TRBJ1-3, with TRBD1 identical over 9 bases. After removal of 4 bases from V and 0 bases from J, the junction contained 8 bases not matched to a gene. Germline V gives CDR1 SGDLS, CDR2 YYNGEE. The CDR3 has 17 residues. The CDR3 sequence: CASSPSPTGGSGNTIYF. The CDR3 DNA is TGTGCCAGCAGCCCGTCACCGACAGGGGGCTCTGGAAACACCATATATTTT.

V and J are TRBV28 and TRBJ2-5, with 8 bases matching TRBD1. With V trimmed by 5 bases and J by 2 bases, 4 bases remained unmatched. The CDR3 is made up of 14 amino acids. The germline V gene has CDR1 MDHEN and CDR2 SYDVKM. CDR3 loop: CASSTGQAQETQYF. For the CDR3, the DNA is TGTGCCAGCAGTACGGGACAGGCTCAAGAGACCCAGTACTTC.

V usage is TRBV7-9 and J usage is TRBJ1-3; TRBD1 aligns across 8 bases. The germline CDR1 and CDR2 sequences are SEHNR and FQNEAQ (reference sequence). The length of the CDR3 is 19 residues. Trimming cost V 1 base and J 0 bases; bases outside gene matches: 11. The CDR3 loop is CASSLVVVDRANSGNTIYF. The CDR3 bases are TGTGCCAGCAGCTTAGTGGTGGTGGACAGGGCCAACTCTGGAAACACCATATATTTT.

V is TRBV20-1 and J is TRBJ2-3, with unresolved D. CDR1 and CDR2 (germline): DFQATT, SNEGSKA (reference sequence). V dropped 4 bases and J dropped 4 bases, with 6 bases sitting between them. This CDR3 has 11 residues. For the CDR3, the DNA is TGCAGTGCTACCTCTTCAGATACGCAGTATTTT. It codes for CSATSSDTQYF.

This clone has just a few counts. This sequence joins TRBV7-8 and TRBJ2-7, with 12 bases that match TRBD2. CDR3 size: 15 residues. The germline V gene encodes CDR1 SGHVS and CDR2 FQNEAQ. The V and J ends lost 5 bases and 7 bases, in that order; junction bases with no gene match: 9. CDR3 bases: TGTGCCAGCAGCCGAGGGGCTAGCGGGAGGGGGGAGCAGTACTTC. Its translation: CASSRGASGRGEQYF.

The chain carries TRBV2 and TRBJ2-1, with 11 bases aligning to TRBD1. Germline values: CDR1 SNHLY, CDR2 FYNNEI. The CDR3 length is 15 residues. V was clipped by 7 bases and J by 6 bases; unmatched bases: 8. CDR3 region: CASTLSGTGGNEQFF. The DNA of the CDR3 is TGTGCCAGCACCCTGAGTGGGACAGGGGGCAATGAGCAGTTCTTC.

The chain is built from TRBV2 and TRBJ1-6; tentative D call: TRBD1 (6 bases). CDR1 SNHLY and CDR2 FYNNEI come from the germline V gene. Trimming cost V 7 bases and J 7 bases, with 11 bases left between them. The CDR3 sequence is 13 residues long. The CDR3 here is CASIGQGNSPLHF. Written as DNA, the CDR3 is TGTGCCAGCATTGGGCAGGGGAATTCACCCCTCCACTTT.

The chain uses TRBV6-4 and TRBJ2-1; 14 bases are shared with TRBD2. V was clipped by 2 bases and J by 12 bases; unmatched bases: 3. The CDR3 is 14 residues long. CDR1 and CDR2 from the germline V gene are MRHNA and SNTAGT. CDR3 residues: CASSDGTSGSGQFF. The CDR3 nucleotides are TGTGCCAGCAGTGACGGGACTAGCGGGAGCGGGCAGTTCTTC.

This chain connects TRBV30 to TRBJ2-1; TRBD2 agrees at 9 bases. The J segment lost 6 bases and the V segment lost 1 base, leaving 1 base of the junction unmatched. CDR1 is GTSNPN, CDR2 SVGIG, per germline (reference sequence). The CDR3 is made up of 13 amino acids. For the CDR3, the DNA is TGTGCCTGGAGTGGCGGGAGGGCCAATGAGCAGTTCTTC. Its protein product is CAWSGGRANEQFF.

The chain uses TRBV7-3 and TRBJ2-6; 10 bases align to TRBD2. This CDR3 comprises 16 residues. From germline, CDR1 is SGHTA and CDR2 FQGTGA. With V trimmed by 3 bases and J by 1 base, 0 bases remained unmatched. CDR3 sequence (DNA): TGTGCCAGCAGCTTGACTAGCGGGTCTGGGGCCAACGTCCTGACTTTC. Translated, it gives CASSLTSGSGANVLTF.

The CDR3 is CASADRSNQPQHF. The CDR3 nucleotides are TGTGCCAGCGCAGACCGCAGCAATCAGCCCCAGCATTTT. V usage is TRBV10-3 and J usage is TRBJ1-5; D gene unclear. The CDR3 spans 13 residues. The ends were cut back, 10 bases at V and 1 base at J, with 11 bases in the middle. Germline lookup yields CDR1 ENHRY and CDR2 SYGVKD.